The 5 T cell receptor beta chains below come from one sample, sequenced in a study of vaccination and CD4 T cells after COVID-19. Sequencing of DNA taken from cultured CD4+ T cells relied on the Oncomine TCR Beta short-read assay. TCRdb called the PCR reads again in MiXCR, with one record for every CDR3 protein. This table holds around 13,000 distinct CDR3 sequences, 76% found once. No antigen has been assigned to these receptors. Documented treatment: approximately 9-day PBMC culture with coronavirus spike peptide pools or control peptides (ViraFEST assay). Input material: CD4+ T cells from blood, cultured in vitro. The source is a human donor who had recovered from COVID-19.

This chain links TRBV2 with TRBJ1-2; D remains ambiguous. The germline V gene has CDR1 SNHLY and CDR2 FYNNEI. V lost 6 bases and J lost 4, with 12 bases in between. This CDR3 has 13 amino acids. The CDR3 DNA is TGTGCCAGCAGGGACGGACCGTCCTATGGCTACACCTTC. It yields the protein CASRDGPSYGYTF.

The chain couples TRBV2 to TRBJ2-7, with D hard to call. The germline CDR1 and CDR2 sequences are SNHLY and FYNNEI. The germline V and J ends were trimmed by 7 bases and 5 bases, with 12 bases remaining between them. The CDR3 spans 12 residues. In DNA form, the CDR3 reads TGTGCCAGCAAGGTAGGAGTGAACGAGCAGTACTTC. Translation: CASKVGVNEQYF.

For the CDR3, the DNA is TGTGCCAGCAGGCTCGAACGGGACAGGACCACCTACGAGCAGTACTTC. Its translation: CASRLERDRTTYEQYF. The rearrangement uses TRBV6-1 and TRBJ2-7; 8 positions match TRBD1. V was clipped by 6 bases and J by 2 bases; unmatched bases: 12. Germline values: CDR1 MNHNS, CDR2 SASEGT. The CDR3 is 16 amino acids.

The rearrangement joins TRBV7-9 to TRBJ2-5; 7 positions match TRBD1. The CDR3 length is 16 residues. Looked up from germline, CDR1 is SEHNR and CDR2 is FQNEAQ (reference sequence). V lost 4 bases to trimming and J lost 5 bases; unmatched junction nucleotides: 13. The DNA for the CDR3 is TGTGCCAGCAGCTCAGACAGGGTTGGCCATCCCGAGACCCAGTACTTC. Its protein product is CASSSDRVGHPETQYF.

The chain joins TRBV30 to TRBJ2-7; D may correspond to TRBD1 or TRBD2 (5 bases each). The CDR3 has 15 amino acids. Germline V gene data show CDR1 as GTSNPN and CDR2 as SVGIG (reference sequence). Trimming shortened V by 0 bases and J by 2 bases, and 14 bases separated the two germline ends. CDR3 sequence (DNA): TGTGCCTGGAGTGTAGGCGTCGGGACGGCCTACGAGCAGTACTTC. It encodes CAWSVGVGTAYEQYF.